The TCR beta chain described here comes from a study of T cells in Graves' hyperthyroidism and ophthalmopathy (dated by TCRdb to 2018 to 2020). Some background on the complete study: To identify TCR V-J signatures that set the groups apart, the researchers used a discovery cohort of more than 95 patients, made up of around 40 with Graves' ophthalmopathy and 57 with stable Graves' hyperthyroidism. The roughly 100 discovery patients were divided at random into training and test sets in a 7:3 ratio. In roughly six Graves' hyperthyroidism patients, the study also compared T-cell repertoires from thyroid tissue with T-cell repertoires from blood. Following sampling, methimazole starting at 30 mg daily was given to hyperthyroidism patients, and high-dose intravenous methylprednisolone was given to ophthalmopathy patients. TCR Vbeta CDR3 sequencing of 135 peripheral blood samples (43 ophthalmopathy, 75 or so hyperthyroidism and some 17 progressor patients) is reported in the paper. Whether ophthalmopathy could be predicted prospectively was tested in an independent validation cohort made up of approximately 19 hyperthyroidism patients plus 17 patients who later progressed to ophthalmopathy.

The table lists this clonotype with a few counts. Its antigen is still unknown. An end of the junction does not agree with germline; a read error may underlie this. The TCR beta CDR3 regions were amplified from RNA transcripts. For the first round of RT-PCR on the TCR CDR3, the HTBI primer set was used together with the Qiagen OneStep RT-PCR kit. Libraries were constructed in a second round of multiplex PCR, after which size selection and purification were carried out. The libraries were sequenced on an Illumina HiSeq2000 using paired-end 100 bp reads. Regarding the original processing steps: SOAPnuke was used to process the raw data, with reads discarded if the reads contained adapters or uncalled bases, had a mean Phred below 15, or lacked an exact constant-primer or identifier match. High-quality paired reads were merged using COPE v1.2.5, and each unique nucleotide sequence was defined as a clonotype. MiTCR v1.1 was used to align the clonotypes against IMGT TRBV, TRBD and TRBJ reference segments. The analysis included only V-J combinations with a frequency above 0.0001, which together covered approximately 99% of the repertoires. A TCS score was defined as the ratio of F50 (clonal expansion) to E x V (chaos), with BLOSUM62-based TCRdist applied between CDR3 peptides within each V-J. Welch's t-statistics and random forest reduced fewer than 550 V-J features to 10 to 15, which were used in a naive Bayes classifier (R e1071). Thyroid-blood repertoire similarity was quantified with the Morisita-Horn index. Starting from the raw public reads, TCRdb applied fastp trimming at Q25, assembled clones with MiXCR and retained in-frame beta chains. Each CDR3 protein appears once, grouped with its most common genes and DNA. For this entry, the V and J calls and clone size follow TCRdb and not the study's own pipeline. The sample table lists 480,000 or so distinct CDR3 sequences, 35% to 50% of them with a count of one. The biggest ten clones account for around 44% of the sample.

Exclusion was applied to patients with uncontrolled infections, other autoimmune diseases, pregnancy or lactation. Clinical symptoms, serum thyroxine and TRAb, thyroid ultrasound, and orbital computed tomography formed the basis for the diagnoses. Total RNA was extracted using Trizol reagent, and RNA quality was assessed on an Agilent 2100 Bioanalyzer. Overall results and qualifications from the work: In cross-validation, a model built on a 13 V-J signature told ophthalmopathy apart from stable hyperthyroidism with approximately 91% sensitivity and about 81% specificity, and in testing the same model reached 80%/75%. In validation, progression to ophthalmopathy was predicted by the model with nearly 71% sensitivity and 72.22% specificity, a median of 6.5 months before onset. Sample size was not statistically predetermined, and blinding of investigators to group allocation was not performed. Most expanded thyroid clonotypes (frequency above 0.001) were also detected in blood, a finding suggesting that blood repertoires may reflect thyroid immune responses.

The CDR3 starts with the cysteine, ends with the phenylalanine, and has 16 residues. The read is trimmed to its CDR3 DNA, 48 bases read in frame from base 1. According to the germline V gene (reference sequence), CDR1 reads SEHNR and CDR2 reads FQNEAQ. The clonotype was recovered from an adult woman with Graves' disease, either hyperthyroidism or ophthalmopathy (not recorded which). The specimen sequenced was peripheral blood or thyroid tissue (not recorded which). The rearranged chain carries TRBV7-9 and TRBJ2-7, with the D gene not confidently named. The DNA sequence is as follows: TGCGCCAGCAGCCAAGGGTTGGGAAGGAGCTCCTACGAGCAGTACTTC. Its translation is CASSQGLGRSSYEQYF.